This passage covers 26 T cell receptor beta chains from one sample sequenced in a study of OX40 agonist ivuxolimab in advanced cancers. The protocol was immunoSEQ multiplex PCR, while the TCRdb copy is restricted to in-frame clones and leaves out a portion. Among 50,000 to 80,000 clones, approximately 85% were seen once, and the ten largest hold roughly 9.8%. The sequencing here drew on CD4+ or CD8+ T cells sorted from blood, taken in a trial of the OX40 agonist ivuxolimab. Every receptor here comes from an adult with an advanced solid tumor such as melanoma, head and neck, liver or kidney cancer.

This chain's CDR3 is CASSLALGVDEQYF. CDR3 coding DNA: TGTGCCAGCAGCTTAGCGCTCGGGGTGGACGAGCAGTACTTC. The chain is built from TRBV7-9 and TRBJ2-7; D perhaps matches TRBD2 (5 bases). V lost 0 bases to trimming and J lost 5 bases, with 11 bases between them. Germline assignment: CDR1 SEHNR and CDR2 FQNEAQ (reference sequence). There are 14 residues in the CDR3.

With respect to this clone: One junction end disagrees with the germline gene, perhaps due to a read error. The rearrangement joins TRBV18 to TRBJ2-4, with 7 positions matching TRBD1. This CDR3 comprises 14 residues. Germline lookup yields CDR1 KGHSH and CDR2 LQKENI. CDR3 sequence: CASSPQGWRNIQYF. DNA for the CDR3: TGTGCCAGCTCCCCACAGGGGTGGAGAAACATTCAGTACTTC.

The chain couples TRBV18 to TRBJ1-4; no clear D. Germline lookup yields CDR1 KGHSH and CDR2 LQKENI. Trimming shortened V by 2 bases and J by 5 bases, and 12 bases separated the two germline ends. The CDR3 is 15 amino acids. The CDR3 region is CASSPNQVPNEKLFF. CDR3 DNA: TGTGCCAGCTCACCAAACCAAGTCCCAAATGAAAAACTGTTTTTT.

This chain's CDR3 is CASSWDRGTGELFF. CDR3 nucleotides: TGTGCCAGTAGCTGGGACAGGGGGACCGGGGAGCTGTTTTTT. V usage is TRBV19 and J usage is TRBJ2-2, with TRBD1 matching over 11 bases. With V trimmed by 6 bases and J by 5 bases, 2 bases remained unmatched. CDR3 length: 14 amino acids. From germline, CDR1 is LNHDA and CDR2 SQIVND (reference sequence).

CDR3 residues: CASSALSPDTQYF. CDR3 DNA sequence: TGTGCCAGCAGCGCTTTATCCCCAGATACGCAGTATTTT. J is TRBJ2-3 and V is TRBV9, with D hard to call. The CDR3 covers 13 residues. Germline V gene data show CDR1 as SGDLS and CDR2 as YYNGEE. Trimming took 3 bases from V and 4 from J, leaving 9 bases between them. Variable domain in full (rest from reference TRBV9 and TRBJ2-3): DSGVTQTPKHLITATGQRVTLRCSPRSGDLSVYWYQQSLDQGLQFLIQYYNGEERAKGNILERFSAQQFPDLHSELNLSSLELGDSALYFCASSALSPDTQYFGPGTRLTVL.

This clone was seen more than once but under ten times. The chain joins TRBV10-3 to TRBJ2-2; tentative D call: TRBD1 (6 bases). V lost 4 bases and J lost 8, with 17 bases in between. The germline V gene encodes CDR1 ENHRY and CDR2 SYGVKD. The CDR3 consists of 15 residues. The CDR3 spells CAISGDNHLGGELFF. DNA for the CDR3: TGTGCCATCAGTGGGGACAATCATTTAGGAGGGGAGCTGTTTTTT.

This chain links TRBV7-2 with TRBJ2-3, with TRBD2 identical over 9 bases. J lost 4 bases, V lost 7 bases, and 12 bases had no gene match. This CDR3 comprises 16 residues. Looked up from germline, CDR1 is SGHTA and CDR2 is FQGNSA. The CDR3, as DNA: TGTGCCAGCAACCTCCTCGGCGGGGGGGGACCAGATACGCAGTATTTT. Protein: CASNLLGGGGPDTQYF.

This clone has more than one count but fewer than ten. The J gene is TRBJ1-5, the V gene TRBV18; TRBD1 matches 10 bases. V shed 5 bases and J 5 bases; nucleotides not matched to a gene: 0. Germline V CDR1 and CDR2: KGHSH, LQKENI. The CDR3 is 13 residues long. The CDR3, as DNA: TGTGCCAGCTCAGGACAGGGGGATCAGCCCCAGCATTTT. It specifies CASSGQGDQPQHF.

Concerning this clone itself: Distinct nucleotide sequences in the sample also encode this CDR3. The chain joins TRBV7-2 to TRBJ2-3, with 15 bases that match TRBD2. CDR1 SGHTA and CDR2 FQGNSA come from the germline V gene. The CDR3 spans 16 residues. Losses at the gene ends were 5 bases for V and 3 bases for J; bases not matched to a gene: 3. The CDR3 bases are TGTGCCAGCAGCCTGGGACTAGCGGGAGGAACAGATACGCAGTATTTT. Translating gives CASSLGLAGGTDTQYF.

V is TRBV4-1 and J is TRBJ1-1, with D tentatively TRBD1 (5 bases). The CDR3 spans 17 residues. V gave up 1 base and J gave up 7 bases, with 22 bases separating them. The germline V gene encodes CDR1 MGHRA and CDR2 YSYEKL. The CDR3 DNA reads TGCGCCAGCAGCCAAGCCGATATGGGACTTCGGAGGGGTGAAGCTTTCTTT. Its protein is CASSQADMGLRRGEAFF.

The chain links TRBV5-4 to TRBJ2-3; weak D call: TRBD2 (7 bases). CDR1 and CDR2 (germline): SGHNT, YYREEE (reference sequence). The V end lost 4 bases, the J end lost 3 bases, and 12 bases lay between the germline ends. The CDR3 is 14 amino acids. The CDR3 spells CASSLSGTTDTQYF. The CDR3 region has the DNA TGTGCCAGCAGCCTAAGCGGGACAACAGATACGCAGTATTTT.

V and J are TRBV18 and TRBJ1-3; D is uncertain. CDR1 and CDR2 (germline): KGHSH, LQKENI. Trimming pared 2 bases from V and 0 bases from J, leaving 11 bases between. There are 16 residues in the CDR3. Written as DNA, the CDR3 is TGTGCCAGCTCACCAAACACCGCTTCCTCTGGAAACACCATATATTTT. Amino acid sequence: CASSPNTASSGNTIYF.

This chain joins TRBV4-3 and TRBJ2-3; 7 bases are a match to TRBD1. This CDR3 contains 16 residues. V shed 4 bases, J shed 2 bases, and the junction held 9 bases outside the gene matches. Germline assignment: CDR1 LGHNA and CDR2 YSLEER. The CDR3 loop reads CASSRIPGQITDTQYF. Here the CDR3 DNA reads TGCGCCAGCAGCCGTATACCGGGACAGATCACAGATACGCAGTATTTT.

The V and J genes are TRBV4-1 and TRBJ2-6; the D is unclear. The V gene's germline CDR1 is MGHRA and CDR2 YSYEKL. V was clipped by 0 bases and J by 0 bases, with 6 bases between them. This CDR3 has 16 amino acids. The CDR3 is CASSQEGFSGANVLTF. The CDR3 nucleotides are TGCGCCAGCAGCCAAGAGGGGTTCTCTGGGGCCAACGTCCTGACTTTC.

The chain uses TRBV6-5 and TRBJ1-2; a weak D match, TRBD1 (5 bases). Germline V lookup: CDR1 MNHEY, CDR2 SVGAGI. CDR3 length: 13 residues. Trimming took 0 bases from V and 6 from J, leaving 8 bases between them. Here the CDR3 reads CASSYSGTDGYTF. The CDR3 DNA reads TGTGCCAGCAGTTACTCCGGGACGGATGGCTACACCTTC.

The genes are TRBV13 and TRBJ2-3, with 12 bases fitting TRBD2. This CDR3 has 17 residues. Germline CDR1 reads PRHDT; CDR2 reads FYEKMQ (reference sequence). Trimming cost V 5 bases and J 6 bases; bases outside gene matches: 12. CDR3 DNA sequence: TGTGCCAGCAGCACCTGGACTAGCGGGACAGATTTGGATACGCAGTATTTT. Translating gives CASSTWTSGTDLDTQYF.

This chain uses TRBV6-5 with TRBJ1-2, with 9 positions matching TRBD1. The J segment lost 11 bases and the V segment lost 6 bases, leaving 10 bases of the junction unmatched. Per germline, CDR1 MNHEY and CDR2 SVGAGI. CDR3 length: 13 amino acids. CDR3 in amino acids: CASREQQGARYTF. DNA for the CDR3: TGTGCCAGCAGGGAACAACAGGGGGCGCGGTACACCTTC.

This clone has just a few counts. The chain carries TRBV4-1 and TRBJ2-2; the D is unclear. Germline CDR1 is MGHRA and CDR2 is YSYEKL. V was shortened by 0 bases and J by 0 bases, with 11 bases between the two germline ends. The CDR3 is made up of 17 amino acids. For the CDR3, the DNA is TGCGCCAGCAGCCAAGATCATCAGGCCGCGAACACCGGGGAGCTGTTTTTT. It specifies CASSQDHQAANTGELFF.

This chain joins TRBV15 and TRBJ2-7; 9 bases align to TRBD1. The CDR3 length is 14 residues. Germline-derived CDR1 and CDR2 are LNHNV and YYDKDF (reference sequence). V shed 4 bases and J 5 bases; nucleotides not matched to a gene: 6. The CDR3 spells CATSIDRGTDEQYF. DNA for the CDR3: TGTGCCACCAGCATAGACAGGGGGACGGACGAGCAGTACTTC. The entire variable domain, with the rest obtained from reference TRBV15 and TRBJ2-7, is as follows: DAMVIQNPRYQVTQFGKPVTLSCSQTLNHNVMYWYQQKSSQAPKLLFHYYDKDFNNEADTPDNFQSRRPNTSFCFLDIRSPGLGDTAMYLCATSIDRGTDEQYFGPGTRLTVT.

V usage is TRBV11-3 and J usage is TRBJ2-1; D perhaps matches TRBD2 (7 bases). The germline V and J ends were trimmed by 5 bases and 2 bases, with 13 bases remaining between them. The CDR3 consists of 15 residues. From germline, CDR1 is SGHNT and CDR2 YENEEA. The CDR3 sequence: CASSRRGDTYNEQFF. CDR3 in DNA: TGTGCCAGCAGCAGACGGGGGGACACCTACAATGAGCAGTTCTTC.

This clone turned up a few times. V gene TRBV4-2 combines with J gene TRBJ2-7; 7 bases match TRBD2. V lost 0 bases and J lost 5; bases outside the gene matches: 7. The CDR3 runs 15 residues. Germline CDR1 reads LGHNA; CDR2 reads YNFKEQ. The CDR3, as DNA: TGTGCCAGCAGCCAAGAAGGGACTACCTTCCACGAGCAGTACTTC. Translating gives CASSQEGTTFHEQYF.

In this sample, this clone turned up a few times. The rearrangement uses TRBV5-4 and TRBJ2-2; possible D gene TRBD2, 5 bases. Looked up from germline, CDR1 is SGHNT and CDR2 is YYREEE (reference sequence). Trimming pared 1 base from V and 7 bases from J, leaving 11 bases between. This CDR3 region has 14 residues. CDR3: CASSLFRGFGELFF. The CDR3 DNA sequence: TGTGCCAGCAGCTTGTTTCGGGGTTTCGGGGAGCTGTTTTTT.

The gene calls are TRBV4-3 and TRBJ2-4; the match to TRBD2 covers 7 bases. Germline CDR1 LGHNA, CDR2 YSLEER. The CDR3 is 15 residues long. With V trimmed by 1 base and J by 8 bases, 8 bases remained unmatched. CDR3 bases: TGCGCCAGCAGCCAAGGGGCCTCCCGGGGGGACATTCAGTACTTC. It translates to CASSQGASRGDIQYF.

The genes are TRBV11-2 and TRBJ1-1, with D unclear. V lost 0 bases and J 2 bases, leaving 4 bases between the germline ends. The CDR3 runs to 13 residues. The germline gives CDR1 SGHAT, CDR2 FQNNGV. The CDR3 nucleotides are TGTGCCAGCAGCTTAGATTCCAACACTGAAGCTTTCTTT. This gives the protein CASSLDSNTEAFF.

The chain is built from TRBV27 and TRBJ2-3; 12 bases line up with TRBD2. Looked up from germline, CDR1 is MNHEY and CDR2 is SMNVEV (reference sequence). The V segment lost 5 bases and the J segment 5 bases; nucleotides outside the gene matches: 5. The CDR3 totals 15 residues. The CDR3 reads CASSPRLAGEDTQYF. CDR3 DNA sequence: TGTGCCAGCAGTCCCCGACTAGCGGGAGAAGATACGCAGTATTTT.

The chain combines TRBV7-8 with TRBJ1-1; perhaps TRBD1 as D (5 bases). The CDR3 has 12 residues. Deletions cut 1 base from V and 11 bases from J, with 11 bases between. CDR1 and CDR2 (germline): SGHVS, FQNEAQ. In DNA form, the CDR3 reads TGTGCCAGCAGCTTAGATGCGGGGGGTGCTTTCTTT. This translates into CASSLDAGGAFF. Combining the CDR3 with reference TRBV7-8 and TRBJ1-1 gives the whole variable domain GAGVSQSPRYKVAKRGQDVALRCDPISGHVSLFWYQQALGQGPEFLTYFQNEAQLDKSGLPSDRFFAERPEGSVSTLKIQRTQQEDSAVYLCASSLDAGGAFFGQGTRLTVV.